The 10 T cell receptor beta chains reported below all come from one sample, sequenced in a study of blood T cells in healthy people across ages. Together with a sample-barcoded 5' primer, a J-beta primer mix was included in a second PCR lasting roughly 6 to 12 cycles. TCRdb itself ran the 5' RACE reads through MiXCR, one entry per CDR3 protein. The repertoire holds fewer than 1,000,000 distinct CDR3 sequences, around 45% seen once, with 18% in the top ten. Sequencing was performed on blood. The receptors derive from a man of 80 years or more in good health.

This rearrangement joins TRBV12-3 or TRBV12-4 to TRBJ2-2; 8 bases align to TRBD1. V shed 4 bases, J shed 8 bases, and the junction held 6 bases outside the gene matches. This CDR3 has 14 residues. CDR3 DNA: TGTGCCAGCAGTTCCACAGGGGGTGTAGGGGAGCTGTTTTTT. This translates into CASSSTGGVGELFF.

V usage is TRBV9 and J usage is TRBJ2-5; D is ambiguous. V lost 5 bases, J lost 0 bases, and 14 bases lay in between. The CDR3 contains 15 residues. Germline CDR1 SGDLS, CDR2 YYNGEE. CDR3 in amino acids: CASRQDATHQETQYF. Here the CDR3 DNA reads TGTGCCAGCAGACAAGACGCCACACACCAAGAGACCCAGTACTTC.

The CDR3 sequence is CSVDTGTGGLSETQYF. The CDR3 coding sequence is TGCAGCGTTGATACCGGGACAGGGGGCTTGAGTGAGACCCAGTACTTC. The chain couples TRBV29-1 to TRBJ2-5; 12 nucleotides match TRBD1. With V trimmed by 3 bases and J by 5 bases, 10 bases remained unmatched. The CDR3 is made up of 16 amino acids. Germline V gene data show CDR1 as SQVTM and CDR2 as ANQGSEA.

The chain joins TRBV10-3 to TRBJ2-5, with D tentatively TRBD2 (6 bases). Germline loops: CDR1 ENHRY, CDR2 SYGVKD. Trimming removed 5 bases at V and 3 bases at J, with 13 bases between. This CDR3 is 14 amino acids long. CDR3 region: CAISSRSGEETQYF. CDR3 sequence (DNA): TGTGCCATCAGTAGCCGTTCGGGGGAAGAGACCCAGTACTTC.

The chain combines TRBV15 with TRBJ2-7; D not certain. CDR1 is LNHNV and CDR2 is YYDKDF in the germline V gene (reference sequence). The length of the CDR3 is 15 residues. V was clipped by 2 bases and J by 0 bases, with 11 bases between them. CDR3 in DNA: TGTGCCACCAGCAGATCTCTCGACGGCTCCTACGAGCAGTACTTC. It is translated as CATSRSLDGSYEQYF.

The chain joins TRBV20-1 to TRBJ2-7, with 12 bases fitting TRBD2. The CDR3 extends over 17 amino acids. Trimming removed 0 bases from V and 1 base from J; junction bases left unmatched: 7. Germline V gene sequence: CDR1 DFQATT, CDR2 SNEGSKA (reference sequence). CDR3 sequence reads: CSAREGTSGRPSYEQYF. The CDR3 DNA follows: TGCAGTGCTAGAGAAGGGACTAGCGGGCGTCCATCCTACGAGCAGTACTTC.

This rearrangement joins TRBV20-1 to TRBJ2-7; D ambiguous. V lost 6 bases, J lost 3 bases, and 18 bases lay in between. Germline V CDR1 and CDR2: DFQATT, SNEGSKA (reference sequence). This CDR3 region has 14 residues. CDR3 in DNA: TGCAGTGCCGTAGGGCCGAAGGGAAACTACGAGCAGTACTTC. Translated: CSAVGPKGNYEQYF.

V and J are TRBV20-1 and TRBJ2-1; 9 nucleotides match TRBD2. With V trimmed by 3 bases and J by 2 bases, 5 bases remained unmatched. The CDR3 totals 15 residues. CDR1 DFQATT and CDR2 SNEGSKA come from the germline V gene (reference sequence). Here the CDR3 reads CSASYSGGTYNEQFF. CDR3 sequence (DNA): TGCAGTGCTAGTTATAGCGGGGGAACCTACAATGAGCAGTTCTTC.

A remark on this clonotype: Compared with germline, one end of the junction differs, possibly owing to a read error. This chain connects TRBV3-1 to TRBJ2-3; D gene unclear. The CDR3 runs to 16 residues. Germline loops: CDR1 LGHDT, CDR2 YNNKEL (reference sequence). CDR3 region: CASNQDLTVSTDTQYF. The CDR3 region has the DNA TGTGCCAGCAACCAAGACCTGACGGTAAGCACAGATACGCAGTATTTT.

This clonotype came up a few times. The chain links TRBV12-3 or TRBV12-4 to TRBJ1-2; the D is unclear. Trimming stripped 1 base from V and 8 bases from J, with 8 bases between. This CDR3 is built from 12 residues. The CDR3 nucleotides are TGTGCCAGCAGTTTAGGACCTTCCGGCTACACCTTC. Encoded protein: CASSLGPSGYTF.